Ten or more counts support the clone carrying this T cell receptor (beta chain). This could be a read error, since a much larger clone is one nucleotide away. This entry is derived from a study of blood T cells in healthy people across ages. Trimming cost V 2 bases and J 4 bases, with 8 bases left between them. The CDR3 consists of 13 residues. The use of a sample-barcoded 5' primer and a J-beta primer mix characterized a second PCR of roughly 6 to 11 cycles. Unique molecular identifiers of 12 random nucleotides labeled each cDNA. TCRdb itself ran the 5' RACE reads through MiXCR, one entry per CDR3 protein. The table shows 630,000 or so distinct CDR3 sequences, with 32% occurring only once.

This TCR was recovered from a woman aged 80 or over in good health. Sequencing was carried out using blood. The gene calls are TRBV12-3 or TRBV12-4 and TRBJ1-2; D is unclear. The CDR3 region is CASSLNRCYGYTF. In DNA form, the CDR3 reads TGTGCCAGCAGTTTAAACAGATGCTATGGCTACACCTTC.